Listed below are T cell receptor beta chains from one sample, sequenced in a study of T cell responses to AZD1222 COVID-19 vaccine. Only in-frame clones appear in the TCRdb table, and some are missing; sequencing was by immunoSEQ multiplex PCR. The table shows over 85,000 clones, with more than 80% occurring only once. The sequencing used peripheral blood, collected on day 0 of AZD1222 vaccination. The receptor set was obtained from an adult in good health. Each CDR3 is given with its conserved first and last residue. The D gene is left open where the match is weak. Expanded clones get a size class; other rows say once, few or many, or leave the size out.

clone size,V gene,D gene,J gene,CDR3 protein,CDR3 DNA
.,TRBV7-9,.,TRBJ2-5,CASSPRGLRLDKETQYF,TGTGCCAGCAGCCCCAGAGGTCTCCGGCTTGATAAAGAGACCCAGTACTTC
.,TRBV10-3,.,TRBJ1-1,CAISESAGGRNRVLAEAFF,TGTGCCATCAGTGAGTCGGCGGGGGGTCGTAACAGGGTATTGGCTGAAGCTTTCTTT
.,TRBV11-2,.,TRBJ2-1,CASLRFGSASSYNEQFF,TGTGCCAGCCTCCGTTTCGGGAGCGCGAGCTCCTACAATGAGCAGTTCTTC
.,TRBV4-2,.,TRBJ1-5,CASSQETSNQPQHF,TGTGCCAGCAGCCAAGAGACAAGCAATCAGCCCCAGCATTTT
.,TRBV20-1,.,TRBJ2-2,CSASPKHGELFF,TGCAGTGCTAGTCCCAAACACGGGGAGCTGTTTTTT
.,TRBV15,.,TRBJ1-2,CATSTQGELGGYTF,TGTGCCACCAGCACCCAAGGGGAGCTCGGGGGCTACACCTTC
.,TRBV4-3,TRBD2,TRBJ2-5,CASSQVLTSGREETQYF,TGCGCCAGCAGCCAGGTTCTGACTAGCGGGAGAGAGGAGACCCAGTACTTC
.,TRBV7-9,.,TRBJ2-7,CASKAGGGSYEQYF,TGTGCCAGCAAGGCCGGTGGGGGATCCTACGAGCAGTACTTC
.,TRBV6-5,TRBD1,TRBJ1-5,CASNAGTGGSQPQHF,TGTGCCAGCAATGCAGGGACAGGGGGCAGCCAGCCCCAGCATTTT
once,TRBV18,TRBD1,TRBJ1-4,CASSPITGTGSEKLFF,TGTGCCAGCTCACCGATAACCGGGACAGGTAGTGAAAAACTGTTTTTT
.,TRBV10-1,TRBD2,TRBJ2-5,CASSDPAGGQETQYF,TGCGCCAGCAGTGACCCCGCGGGGGGTCAAGAGACCCAGTACTTC
.,TRBV30,.,TRBJ1-2,CAWREFYGYTF,TGTGCCTGGAGGGAGTTCTATGGCTACACCTTC
once,TRBV7-9,.,TRBJ1-2,CASEGGRRILNYGYTF,TGTGCCAGCGAGGGGGGACGGCGCATACTTAACTATGGCTACACCTTC
once,TRBV19,.,TRBJ1-2,CASYRWKGQGNYGYTF,TGTGCCAGTTACCGTTGGAAGGGACAAGGTAACTATGGCTACACCTTC
.,TRBV2,TRBD1,TRBJ2-5,CASSVKGQADRTLLETQYF,TGTGCCAGCAGTGTTAAAGGACAGGCTGATCGGACCCTTTTGGAGACCCAGTACTTC
.,TRBV14,.,TRBJ2-1,CASSQEGFSYNEQFF,TGTGCCAGCAGCCAAGAGGGGTTTTCCTACAATGAGCAGTTCTTC
.,TRBV6-5,.,TRBJ1-4,CASSYRQNIKGEKLFF,TGTGCCAGCAGTTATCGTCAGAATATTAAGGGTGAAAAACTGTTTTTT
.,TRBV9,TRBD2,TRBJ2-1,CASSLTSDSYNEQFF,TGTGCCAGCAGCTTAACTAGCGACTCCTACAATGAGCAGTTCTTC
.,TRBV6-5,.,TRBJ2-7,CASRAGGTTYEQYF,TGTGCCAGCAGAGCAGGGGGGACCACCTACGAGCAGTACTTC
.,TRBV2,.,TRBJ1-5,CASSENGYSNQPQHF,TGTGCCAGCAGTGAAAACGGCTATAGCAATCAGCCCCAGCATTTT
.,TRBV28,.,TRBJ2-4,CASSLSGAGSKNIQYF,TGTGCCAGCAGTTTATCCGGGGCCGGGTCCAAAAACATTCAGTACTTC
.,TRBV12-3/TRBV12-4,.,TRBJ2-7,CASSPRALYEQYF,TGTGCCAGCAGCCCCAGGGCCCTCTACGAGCAGTACTTC
.,TRBV28,TRBD2,TRBJ2-5,CASSYGLAGETQYF,TGTGCCAGCAGTTACGGACTAGCGGGAGAGACCCAGTACTTC
once,TRBV7-7,TRBD1,TRBJ2-1,CASSPRDRINEQFF,TGTGCTAGCAGCCCACGGGACAGAATCAATGAGCAGTTCTTC
.,TRBV6-5,.,TRBJ1-1,CASSWDGEAFF,TGTGCCAGCAGTTGGGACGGAGAAGCTTTCTTT
.,TRBV2,.,TRBJ2-2,CASLRAGTGELFF,TGTGCCAGCCTTCGGGCCGGCACCGGGGAGCTGTTTTTT
.,TRBV5-1,TRBD2,TRBJ2-3,CASSLVTSGTDTQYF,TGCGCCAGCAGCTTGGTGACTAGCGGAACAGATACGCAGTATTTT
.,TRBV12-3/TRBV12-4,.,TRBJ2-5,CASSPRGETQYF,TGTGCCAGCAGTCCCAGGGGAGAGACCCAGTACTTC
once,TRBV5-1,.,TRBJ1-2,CASSSGGVGSFGYTF,TGCGCCAGCAGCAGCGGGGGCGTAGGAAGCTTCGGCTACACCTTC
once,TRBV7-8,TRBD2,TRBJ2-7,CASSPLRLAGDSYEQYF,TGTGCCAGCAGCCCTCTGCGGCTAGCGGGAGACTCCTACGAGCAGTACTTC
.,TRBV15,TRBD1,TRBJ1-6,CATSRVGGGTDSPLHF,TGTGCCACCAGCAGAGTGGGAGGGGGCACAGATTCACCCCTCCACTTT
.,TRBV6-2/TRBV6-3,.,TRBJ1-5,CASSYYGQSQPQHF,TGTGCCAGCAGTTACTATGGCCAGAGTCAGCCCCAGCATTTT
.,TRBV2,.,TRBJ1-3,CASSPRTSSGNTIYF,TGTGCCAGCAGCCCCAGGACTAGCTCTGGAAACACCATATATTTT
.,TRBV2,.,TRBJ1-1,CASSEVKGNEAFF,TGTGCCAGCAGTGAAGTCAAGGGAAACGAAGCTTTCTTT
.,TRBV9,.,TRBJ2-4,CASSARVVGPGRLTKNIQYF,TGTGCCAGCAGCGCCCGGGTTGTGGGGCCGGGACGTCTGACCAAAAACATTCAGTACTTC
.,TRBV19,.,TRBJ1-1,CASSTRDRVAEAFF,TGTGCCAGTAGTACTCGGGACCGCGTTGCCGAAGCTTTCTTT
.,TRBV4-1,.,TRBJ2-5,CASSQPGRETQYF,TGCGCCAGCAGCCAACCAGGGCGGGAGACCCAGTACTTC
.,TRBV14,TRBD2,TRBJ2-7,CASSKRLAAFTDATNEQYF,TGTGCCAGCAGCAAGCGACTAGCGGCGTTCACGGATGCCACTAACGAGCAGTACTTC
.,TRBV5-4,TRBD2,TRBJ2-1,CASSLREGHNEQFF,TGTGCCAGCAGCTTGCGGGAGGGGCACAATGAGCAGTTCTTC
.,TRBV19,TRBD1,TRBJ1-2,CASSISGQAYGYTF,TGTGCCAGTAGTATAAGTGGACAGGCCTATGGCTACACCTTC
once,TRBV7-6,TRBD1,TRBJ1-6,CASSPRGQATNSPLHF,TGTGCCAGCAGCCCCCGGGGACAGGCCACTAATTCACCCCTCCACTTT
.,TRBV25-1,TRBD1,TRBJ2-2,CASSGGTGGTGELFF,TGTGCCAGCAGTGGAGGGACAGGGGGCACCGGGGAGCTGTTTTTT
.,TRBV7-9,TRBD2,TRBJ2-2,CASSHGLAGGTGELFF,TGTGCCAGCAGCCACGGACTAGCGGGAGGGACCGGGGAGCTGTTTTTT
.,TRBV19,.,TRBJ1-6,CASSIMGNSYNSPLHF,TGTGCCAGTAGTATAATGGGAAATTCCTATAATTCACCCCTCCACTTT